This T cell receptor beta chain is from a study of T cell repertoires in cytomegalovirus infection. Study context: Both CMV infection and a matching HLA type were indicated by public TCR beta signatures.

TCRdb independently ran MiXCR on the reads; one entry per CDR3 protein. Of some 270,000 distinct CDR3 sequences listed, about 17% are singletons. For this clonotype: Its antigen remains unknown.

Findings and caveats of the study: Summed public TCR beta family frequency identified CMV carriers bearing the relevant HLA. Dominating the ex vivo response were HLA-C-restricted CMV-specific TCR beta clonotypes.

J was trimmed by 0 bases and V by 3 bases; bases with no gene match: 8. CDR1 is KGHSH, CDR2 LQKENI, per germline. CDR3 length equals 16 residues. The sequencing input was CD8+ T cells from PBMCs. The chain carries TRBV18 and TRBJ2-7; 7 bases fit TRBD1. This clonotype originated in a human donor in good health (CMV status not recorded). Some clones in this sample may be carry-over from other donors' samples. The CDR3 sequence: CASSPGQTGSSYEQYF. CDR3 nucleotide sequence: TGTGCCAGCTCACCGGGGCAGACAGGGAGCTCCTACGAGCAGTACTTC. The full variable domain, in which reference TRBV18 and TRBJ2-7 provide the parts outside the CDR3, is NAGVMQNPRHLVRRRGQEARLRCSPMKGHSHVYWYRQLPEEGLKFMVYLQKENIIDESGMPKERFSAEFPKEGPSILRIQQVVRGDSAAYFCASSPGQTGSSYEQYFGPGTRLTVT.